These T cell receptor beta chains were read from a single sample in a study of T cells in pancreatic ductal adenocarcinoma. Only in-frame clones appear in the TCRdb table, and some are missing; sequencing was by immunoSEQ multiplex PCR. The sample holds about 97,000 clones, about 96% seen once. The specimen sequenced was PBMCs. The source of these receptors is a human donor with pancreatic ductal adenocarcinoma. CDR3s include the opening cysteine and the closing phenylalanine or tryptophan. A D gene is named only where the DNA matches it firmly. Clone size is shown for a subset of rows, as once, few, many or a class of expanded clone.

D	J	V	size	CDR3	DNA
NA	TRBJ1-1	TRBV29-1	NA	CSVDGWGRDVTEAFF	TGCAGCGTTGACGGGTGGGGCAGGGATGTCACTGAAGCTTTCTTT
NA	TRBJ1-2	TRBV18	once	CASSSVELGGYTF	TGTGCCAGCTCATCGGTGGAGTTAGGTGGCTACACCTTC
NA	TRBJ2-1	TRBV4-1	NA	CASSQDQQGGYNEQFF	TGCGCCAGCAGCCAAGATCAGCAGGGGGGCTACAATGAGCAGTTCTTC
TRBD2	TRBJ2-7	TRBV28	once	CASSVTGTSLRYEQYF	TGTGCCAGCAGTGTCACCGGGACTAGCCTTAGATACGAGCAGTACTTC
TRBD2	TRBJ2-2	TRBV7-3	NA	CASSLREAGANTGELFF	TGTGCCAGCAGCTTACGAGAAGCGGGGGCGAACACCGGGGAGCTGTTTTTT
NA	TRBJ2-1	TRBV2	few	CASSEGSGQNEQFF	TGTGCCAGCAGTGAAGGGTCCGGACAGAATGAGCAGTTCTTC
NA	TRBJ2-1	TRBV19	NA	CASSIGGNEQFF	TGTGCCAGTAGTATTGGCGGCAATGAGCAGTTCTTC
NA	TRBJ2-3	TRBV6-7	NA	CASRRSSRADTQYF	TGTGCCAGCAGACGGTCGTCGAGGGCAGATACGCAGTATTTT
TRBD2	TRBJ2-7	TRBV19	NA	CASSITPLLAGGNYEQYF	TGTGCCAGTAGTATAACCCCCCTTCTAGCGGGAGGCAACTACGAGCAGTACTTC
NA	TRBJ2-7	TRBV10-3	NA	CAISESPEDEQYF	TGTGCCATCAGTGAGTCGCCTGAGGACGAGCAGTACTTC
TRBD2	TRBJ2-5	TRBV7-3	NA	CASSPRGLAGETQYF	TGTGCCAGCAGCCCTAGGGGACTAGCCGGTGAGACCCAGTACTTC
TRBD2	TRBJ2-1	TRBV27	NA	CASSLSLAGYNEQFF	TGTGCCAGCAGTTTATCTCTAGCGGGCTACAATGAGCAGTTCTTC
NA	TRBJ2-7	TRBV5-1	NA	CASSLAPGSGEQYF	TGCGCCAGCAGCTTGGCCCCGGGTTCGGGGGAGCAGTACTTC
NA	TRBJ2-6	TRBV4-1	NA	CASSQPLRRGSGANVLTF	TGCGCCAGCAGCCAACCCCTGAGGAGGGGATCTGGGGCCAACGTCCTGACTTTC
TRBD1	TRBJ2-7	TRBV5-4	NA	CASSQASGQSGQQYF	TGTGCCAGCAGCCAGGCATCGGGACAGTCGGGGCAGCAGTACTTC
NA	TRBJ2-1	TRBV15	NA	CATSSLPGTSYNEQFF	TGTGCCACCAGCAGTCTCCCCGGGACTTCCTACAATGAGCAGTTCTTC
TRBD2	TRBJ2-3	TRBV5-1	NA	CASSLGTSGRIDTQYF	TGCGCCAGCAGCCTCGGGACTAGCGGGAGAATAGATACGCAGTATTTT
TRBD2	TRBJ2-2	TRBV5-4	NA	CASSPAGTSEELFF	TGTGCCAGCAGCCCCGCAGGGACTAGCGAGGAGCTGTTTTTT
TRBD1	TRBJ1-5	TRBV18	NA	CASSRTGLSNQPQHF	TGTGCCAGCTCACGGACAGGCTTGAGCAATCAGCCCCAGCATTTT
NA	TRBJ2-1	TRBV18	NA	CASSLRDLDTEQFF	TGTGCCAGCTCACTGAGGGATTTAGATACTGAGCAGTTCTTC
TRBD2	TRBJ2-7	TRBV19	NA	CASSIELAGDYEQYF	TGTGCCAGTAGTATAGAACTAGCGGGAGACTACGAGCAGTACTTC
TRBD1	TRBJ2-3	TRBV29-1	NA	CSVDDRGLTDTQYF	TGCAGCGTTGATGACAGGGGCTTAACAGATACGCAGTATTTT
NA	TRBJ2-3	TRBV13	NA	CASSQNKFPSTDTQYF	TGTGCCAGCAGCCAGAACAAGTTCCCTAGCACAGATACGCAGTATTTT
TRBD2	TRBJ2-1	TRBV29-1	NA	CSVLAGTSSYNEQFF	TGCAGCGTCTTAGCGGGGACCAGCTCCTACAATGAGCAGTTCTTC
NA	TRBJ2-3	TRBV28	NA	CASSLPLTGDTQYF	TGTGCCAGCAGTTTACCCCTGACCGGGGATACGCAGTATTTT
TRBD1	TRBJ2-3	TRBV28	NA	CASSTGTGVRDTQYF	TGTGCCAGCAGTACCGGGACAGGGGTAAGAGATACGCAGTATTTT
TRBD1	TRBJ2-1	TRBV19	NA	CASSIRERQGYNEQFF	TGTGCCAGTAGTATAAGGGAGCGACAGGGCTACAATGAGCAGTTCTTC
NA	TRBJ2-1	TRBV7-8	NA	CASSTDSYNEQFF	TGTGCCAGCAGCACGGACAGCTACAATGAGCAGTTCTTC
NA	TRBJ2-5	TRBV14	NA	CASSLGQQETQYF	TGTGCCAGCAGCCTCGGACAGCAAGAGACCCAGTACTTC
TRBD2	TRBJ2-7	TRBV7-2	NA	CASSFRREGTYEQYF	TGTGCCAGCAGCTTTCGACGGGAGGGAACCTACGAGCAGTACTTC
TRBD2	TRBJ2-1	TRBV27	NA	CASISGNQPSSYNEQFF	TGTGCCAGCATTAGCGGGAACCAACCGAGCTCCTACAATGAGCAGTTCTTC
NA	TRBJ2-3	TRBV29-1	NA	CSGEDHLRTQYF	TGCAGCGGGGAGGACCATCTACGAACGCAGTATTTT
TRBD1	TRBJ2-7	TRBV28	NA	CASSPGQGFYEQYF	TGTGCCAGCAGTCCCGGACAGGGGTTCTACGAGCAGTACTTC
NA	TRBJ2-1	TRBV28	NA	CASSLSFGSVALEQFF	TGTGCCAGCAGTTTGTCGTTTGGTAGCGTGGCCCTGGAGCAGTTCTTC
TRBD2	TRBJ2-7	TRBV10-3	NA	CAISPWGSGRLSYEQYF	TGTGCCATCAGTCCTTGGGGTAGCGGGAGACTATCCTACGAGCAGTACTTC
TRBD1	TRBJ2-3	TRBV27	NA	CASSLGQGGDTQYF	TGTGCCAGCAGTTTGGGACAGGGGGGAGATACGCAGTATTTT
NA	TRBJ2-2	TRBV6-6	few	CASSYSPRSGELFF	TGTGCCAGCAGTTACTCCCCTAGATCCGGGGAGCTGTTTTTT
TRBD2	TRBJ2-1	TRBV5-8	NA	CASSLGRTSGNEQFF	TGTGCCAGCAGCTTAGGACGGACTAGCGGGAATGAGCAGTTCTTC
TRBD1	TRBJ2-6	TRBV7-2	NA	CASSSRPDRAGANVLTF	TGTGCCAGCAGCTCCAGACCCGACAGGGCTGGGGCCAACGTCCTGACTTTC
NA	TRBJ2-1	TRBV4-3	NA	CASSQYLEGSSYNEQFF	TGCGCCAGCAGCCAATATTTAGAGGGCAGCTCCTACAATGAGCAGTTCTTC
NA	TRBJ2-5	TRBV6-5	NA	CASSYEGGRGTQYF	TGTGCCAGCAGTTACGAGGGGGGGAGGGGGACCCAGTACTTC
TRBD2	TRBJ2-5	TRBV7-2	few	CASSFLLPGGETQYF	TGTGCCAGCAGCTTTCTCCTCCCGGGGGGAGAGACCCAGTACTTC
NA	TRBJ1-2	TRBV7-9	NA	CASSFDSPGGYTF	TGTGCCAGCAGCTTTGACAGCCCTGGTGGCTACACCTTC
TRBD2	TRBJ2-1	TRBV27	NA	CASSQSPPSGTSDPDNEQFF	TGTGCCAGCAGTCAATCCCCCCCTTCCGGGACTAGCGATCCGGACAATGAGCAGTTCTTC
NA	TRBJ2-7	TRBV27	NA	CASSLSGGYYEQYF	TGTGCCAGCAGTTTAAGCGGCGGCTACTACGAGCAGTACTTC
TRBD2	TRBJ2-7	TRBV29-1	NA	CSVSAGAYEQYF	TGCAGCGTGTCAGCGGGGGCCTACGAGCAGTACTTC
NA	TRBJ2-1	TRBV6-5	NA	CASRPPGVNEQFF	TGTGCCAGCAGACCCCCGGGTGTCAATGAGCAGTTCTTC
NA	TRBJ1-4	TRBV18	few	CASSPRREYNEKLFF	TGTGCCAGCTCACCGAGGCGAGAATATAATGAAAAACTGTTTTTT
NA	TRBJ2-7	TRBV5-6	NA	CASSQTQGGAYEQYF	TGTGCCAGCAGCCAAACTCAGGGGGGAGCCTACGAGCAGTACTTC
TRBD2	TRBJ2-5	TRBV7-2	NA	CASSLSSGSSETQYF	TGTGCCAGCAGCTTGTCTAGCGGGAGCTCAGAGACCCAGTACTTC
NA	TRBJ1-3	TRBV11-2	NA	CASSLDRRGTGNTIYF	TGTGCCAGCAGCTTAGATCGCAGGGGAACAGGAAACACCATATATTTT